This TCR beta chain derives from a study of T cell responses to AZD1222 COVID-19 vaccine. Whole-study results and caveats: The donor group comprised mostly white British people and more females; the analysis possibly underestimated clonal diversity. Nearly half of spike-specific TCRs reportedly go after variant regions that carry no mutations. Scientists sampled the repertoires only once the peak T cell response had passed. Just a handful of AZD1222 recipients tested seropositive at baseline.

Sequencing used immunoSEQ multiplex PCR; TCRdb keeps in-frame clones, though not all of them. The sample lists some 150,000 clones; about nine tenths were seen once. Of note for this clone: The target antigen is unknown.

This sequence was found in an adult who had recovered from COVID-19. Specimen: peripheral blood, collected after recovery from COVID-19.

The CDR3 loop reads CASSFNRQGANTGELFF. The DNA of the CDR3 is TGTGCCAGCAGCTTTAATCGACAGGGCGCGAACACCGGGGAGCTGTTTTTT. This sequence joins TRBV7-8 and TRBJ2-2, with 7 bases fitting TRBD1. Germline CDR1 is SGHVS and CDR2 is FQNEAQ. The ends lost 3 bases at V and 0 bases at J; junction bases unmatched: 7. This CDR3 has 17 residues.